Listed here are 5 T cell receptor beta chains from one sample, sequenced in a study of blood T cell repertoires in COVID-19. The data were produced by immunoSEQ multiplex PCR, yet TCRdb's version contains in-frame clones alone and is incomplete. Counted here are some 150,000 clones, about 79% occurring once; the ten biggest clones make up roughly 7.2%. Sequenced: peripheral blood. These TCRs come from a woman aged 45-59 years in a cohort sampled during active or convalescent COVID-19.

The chain carries TRBV4-1 and TRBJ1-4; perhaps TRBD1 as D (6 bases). The germline V and J ends were trimmed by 1 base and 6 bases, with 9 bases remaining between them. This CDR3 is 14 amino acids long. Germline CDR1 MGHRA, CDR2 YSYEKL. CDR3 in DNA: TGCGCCAGCAGCCAAGTGAGACAGGATGAAAAACTGTTTTTT. Translated: CASSQVRQDEKLFF.

This sequence joins TRBV6-5 and TRBJ1-6, with 9 bases lining up with TRBD1. Germline-derived CDR1 and CDR2 are MNHEY and SVGAGI. This CDR3 has 14 residues. With V trimmed by 7 bases and J by 10 bases, 8 bases remained unmatched. The CDR3 loop is CASMPGQGNSPLHF. The CDR3 DNA follows: TGTGCCAGCATGCCGGGACAGGGAAACTCACCCCTCCACTTT.

The CDR3 nucleotides are TGTGCCAGCAGTACCCTAAGAATCAGGGATGTTAACTATGGCTACACCTTC. As protein: CASSTLRIRDVNYGYTF. The rearrangement joins TRBV6-2 or TRBV6-3 to TRBJ1-2; D might be TRBD1 (5 bases). Germline lookup yields CDR1 MNHEY and CDR2 SVGEGT. The V and J ends lost 5 bases and 1 base respectively, with 20 bases between them. The CDR3 extends over 17 amino acids.

The genes are TRBV5-1 and TRBJ2-5, with D possibly matching TRBD1 (7 bases). The V end was cut by 0 bases, the J end by 1 base, with 16 bases between. The length of the CDR3 is 17 residues. Per germline, CDR1 SGHRS and CDR2 YFSETQ. CDR3 sequence (DNA): TGCGCCAGCAGCTTGGGGTTGTCAGGGGGACTCCAAGAGACCCAGTACTTC. This translates into CASSLGLSGGLQETQYF.

The rearrangement links TRBV24-1 to TRBJ1-2; tentatively, D is TRBD1 (6 bases). Germline-derived CDR1 and CDR2 are KGHDR and SFDVKD. The CDR3 is 14 residues long. Trimming cost V 4 bases and J 5 bases, with 13 bases left between them. In nucleotides, the CDR3 is TGTGCCACCAGTGAAGCCGACAGGTATTATGGCTACACCTTC. Translated: CATSEADRYYGYTF.